One TCR beta chain is described in this entry. This record comes from a study of blood T cell repertoires in COVID-19. Study information: Specimens from acute and convalescent COVID-19 originated in the United States, Italy and Spain. The analysed material was cDNA or gDNA that came from T cells, B-cell-depleted T cells, or PBMCs.

Original data processing: For nucleated cells, counts were estimated from reference gene primer amplification. Sequenced by immunoSEQ multiplex PCR; TCRdb stores in-frame clones only, minus some. V, J and clone size are those of that table, while D and trimming were read from the DNA. Among around 160,000 clones, approximately 91% were seen once, and the ten largest hold approximately 2.2%. The V gene end was trimmed by 1 base and the J gene end by 2 bases; junction bases not matched to a gene: 10. The germline gives CDR1 MDHEN, CDR2 SYDVKM. CDR3 length equals 17 residues. This TCR derives from a man younger than 35 with acute or convalescent COVID-19. The chain carries TRBV28 and TRBJ2-7, with TRBD2 matching 8 bases. The source material was peripheral blood. The CDR3 DNA sequence: TGTGCCAGCAGTTTATCCCTACCGGGACTAGTCCCCTACGAGCAGTACTTC. The encoded protein is CASSLSLPGLVPYEQYF.